This T cell receptor (beta chain) was sequenced in a study of early T cells in non-severe SARS-CoV-2 infection (TCRdb year 2021). For the wider study: Because TCR sequencing relied on bulk RNA taken from unsorted whole blood, pairing of alpha and beta chains was not possible.

The method was 5' RACE. The reads were generated on a NextSeq 500. The TCR library protocol attached unique molecular identifiers to individual cDNA molecules to correct for sequencing error and PCR bias. Both TCR alpha and beta chains were sequenced, and tight co-correlation was observed between alpha and beta sequence abundances in each sample. The published analysis was carried out like this. V gene, J gene and CDR3 annotation of TCR sequences was performed with Decombinator V4. TCRs were defined as expanded if a significant change between any two time points was detected under a Poisson model with p below 0.0001. TCR abundances were normalised to the total number of TCRs sequenced per sample and expressed as counts per million. A search of VDJdb, accessed on 1 November 2021, was run for TCRs annotated to CMV, EBV and SARS-CoV-2, with TCRs annotated for multiple antigens excluded. TCRdb itself trimmed the public reads at Q25 with fastp, ran MiXCR and retained productive beta chains. Each record represents a unique CDR3 protein, reported with the most common genes and DNA among its rows. TCRdb, rather than the study authors, made the V and J calls. Across this sample there are about 110,000 distinct CDR3 sequences, with around 13% seen only once. The leading ten clones occupy approximately 3.5% of the sample.

Study-wide conclusions, independent of this receptor: VDJdb matching was skewed toward anti-spike CD8 responses, so virus-specific expansions were likely underestimated and private and CD4 specificities were missed.

On this clonotype: Its antigen has not been determined. No base quality values were provided; no much bigger clone lies one nucleotide off.

The study was a case-control design nested within a healthcare worker cohort in London, UK, with weekly nasopharyngeal swab PCR tests and blood sampling. Healthcare workers were recruited during the week of the UK lockdown, between 23 and 31 March 2020, and followed weekly for up to roughly 15 weeks. The source is an adult who was a healthcare worker with PCR-confirmed SARS-CoV-2 infection or an uninfected control (not recorded which). The sequencing here drew on whole blood, taken at baseline.

The encoded CDR3 is CASSPRAHGNTEAFF. The nucleotides read TGTGCCAGCTCACCCCGGGCCCATGGGAACACTGAAGCTTTCTTT. Rearrangement joined TRBV18 to TRBJ1-1; the D gene cannot be resolved reliably. The CDR3, cysteine through phenylalanine, is 15 amino acids long. Only the CDR3 portion is preserved as DNA: 45 bases, with reading frame beginning at the first base. The germline V gene provides CDR1 KGHSH and CDR2 LQKENI. At the junction V is shortened by 3 bases and J by 1 base, with 12 bases in between.